What follows describes a single T cell receptor beta chain. Its antigen is unknown. The sample is drawn from a study of ipilimumab plus nivolumab after autologous stem cell transplantation. Study overall: The DLBCL group included primary refractory and relapsed cases. Study-wide points: TCR repertoire, Treg phenotype and gut microbiota reportedly support more study of this approach.

Germline V gene data show CDR1 as KGHSH and CDR2 as LQKENI. Trimming stripped 2 bases from V and 9 bases from J, with 14 bases between. This CDR3 comprises 14 residues. Starting 14 to 28 days after autologous transplant, ipilimumab 1 mg/kg was given. Patients received nivolumab 3 mg/kg at weeks 1, 4, 7, 10, then fortnightly to week 26. Libraries were prepared by immunoSEQ multiplex PCR; TCRdb keeps only in-frame clonotypes and omits some of them. The table shows 20,000 to 25,000 clones, with under 75% occurring only once. The origin of this receptor is a male donor with diffuse large B-cell lymphoma. The sample was PBMCs, taken in a trial of ipilimumab plus nivolumab as post-transplant consolidation. This sequence joins TRBV18 and TRBJ2-1; possibly TRBD1 for D (7 bases). The CDR3 sequence is CASSPGRQGGEQFF. The DNA for the CDR3 is TGTGCCAGCTCACCAGGCCGGCAGGGGGGTGAGCAGTTCTTC.